This is a list of T cell receptor beta chains from one sample in a study of T cells in Graves' hyperthyroidism and ophthalmopathy. Via MiXCR, TCRdb re-called the multiplex PCR reads, giving one row per CDR3 protein. The sample carries a few hundred thousand distinct CDR3 sequences, roughly 18% recorded once. Material for sequencing was blood. The source is a man aged 35-49 years with Graves' hyperthyroidism. Both conserved end residues are part of each CDR3. D genes are given only for firm matches. The listing skips clone size in some rows; elsewhere it reads once, few, many or a size class.

.	TRBJ2-2	TRBV10-3	few	CAISRITGPGELFF	TGTGCCATCAGTAGGATTACAGGGCCCGGGGAGCTGTTTTTT
.	TRBJ1-3	TRBV18	.	CASSPQRRASGNTIYF	TGTGCCAGCTCACCACAAAGGCGCGCCTCTGGAAACACCATATATTTT
TRBD1	TRBJ2-7	TRBV28	many	CASSFKGAWYEQYF	TGTGCCAGCAGTTTCAAGGGGGCGTGGTACGAGCAGTACTTC
.	TRBJ1-5	TRBV7-8	few	CASSLEGGDSNQPQHF	TGTGCCAGCAGCTTAGAAGGAGGGGATAGCAATCAGCCCCAGCATTTT
.	TRBJ1-2	TRBV27	few	CASSFLQGNGYTF	TGTGCCAGCAGTTTCCTACAGGGAAATGGCTACACCTTC
.	TRBJ1-4	TRBV7-9	many	CASSSNRAGNEKLFF	TGTGCCAGCAGCTCCAACAGGGCCGGGAATGAAAAACTGTTTTTT
.	TRBJ2-1	TRBV20-1	many	CSARGTEAYEQFF	TGCAGTGCTAGGGGGACTGAGGCGTATGAGCAGTTCTTC
.	TRBJ2-3	TRBV9	few	CASSGRADYTDTQYF	TGTGCCAGCAGCGGTCGGGCAGATTACACAGATACGCAGTATTTT
TRBD2	TRBJ2-3	TRBV11-2	many	CASSIGLAGNTQYF	TGTGCCAGCAGCATCGGACTAGCGGGGAATACGCAGTATTTT
TRBD2	TRBJ2-5	TRBV28	many	CASRTGTSRETQYF	TGTGCCAGCCGTACCGGGACTAGCCGAGAGACCCAGTACTTC
TRBD1	TRBJ1-4	TRBV28	many	CASSFRTGNEKLFF	TGTGCCAGCAGTTTTCGGACAGGGAATGAAAAACTGTTTTTT
.	TRBJ1-6	TRBV6-5	.	CASSYSISLYNSPLHF	TGTGCCAGCAGTTACTCGATATCACTTTATAATTCACCCCTCCACTTT
.	TRBJ1-6	TRBV4-3	few	CASSRGDFPNSPLHF	TGCGCCAGCAGCCGAGGGGACTTTCCTAATTCACCCCTCCACTTT
TRBD1	TRBJ2-2	TRBV20-1	many	CSARPQTGLGGELFF	TGCAGTGCTAGACCACAGACAGGGCTGGGCGGGGAGCTGTTTTTT
.	TRBJ2-5	TRBV19	.	CASSPLRDSETQYF	TGTGCCAGTAGCCCCCTTCGAGACTCGGAGACCCAGTACTTC
TRBD2	TRBJ2-3	TRBV7-2	many	CASSSGTSANTQYF	TGTGCCAGCAGCTCTGGGACTAGCGCGAATACGCAGTATTTT
TRBD2	TRBJ2-3	TRBV3-1	.	CASSQGAGLTADTQYF	TGTGCCAGCAGCCAAGGAGCGGGACTCACCGCAGATACGCAGTATTTT
.	TRBJ1-2	TRBV12-3/TRBV12-4	many	CASSFRGQRNYGYTF	TGTGCCAGCAGTTTCCGGGGCCAGAGGAACTATGGCTACACCTTC
.	TRBJ1-5	TRBV27	many	CASHHLPGESNQPQHF	TGTGCCAGCCACCATCTTCCGGGGGAGAGCAATCAGCCCCAGCATTTT
.	TRBJ2-6	TRBV30	.	CAWDTGSGANVLTF	TGTGCCTGGGATACAGGCTCTGGGGCCAACGTCCTGACTTTC
.	TRBJ2-1	TRBV6-1	few	CASSLPISYNEQFF	TGTGCCAGCAGTTTGCCGATTTCCTACAATGAGCAGTTCTTC
TRBD2	TRBJ2-5	TRBV12-3/TRBV12-4	many	CASSLGLAGGYQETQYF	TGTGCCAGCAGTTTGGGTCTAGCGGGGGGGTACCAAGAGACCCAGTACTTC
TRBD1	TRBJ2-1	TRBV7-3	.	CASSKLRGTGGIEQFF	TGTGCCAGCAGCAAATTGCGTGGGACAGGGGGTATAGAGCAGTTCTTC
TRBD1	TRBJ2-4	TRBV12-3/TRBV12-4	many	CASLTAGTGNIQYF	TGTGCCAGCCTAACTGCCGGGACAGGGAACATTCAGTACTTC
.	TRBJ1-5	TRBV6-1	.	CASSKNRASGQPQHF	TGTGCCAGCAGCAAAAACAGGGCCTCAGGGCAGCCCCAGCATTTT
.	TRBJ1-4	TRBV7-9	.	CASTRVEKLFF	TGTGCCAGCACGAGGGTAGAAAAACTGTTTTTT
TRBD1	TRBJ2-2	TRBV28	many	CASSTGGTGKVGELFF	TGTGCCAGCAGCACCGGAGGGACAGGGAAGGTCGGGGAGCTGTTTTTT
.	TRBJ1-4	TRBV28	many	CASSPTGTANEKLFF	TGTGCCAGCAGTCCAACGGGGACGGCTAATGAAAAACTGTTTTTT
.	TRBJ2-3	TRBV4-3	.	CASSQELQVTQYF	TGCGCCAGCAGCCAAGAGTTACAGGTTACGCAGTATTTT
.	TRBJ2-5	TRBV11-2	many	CASSLEGGPKETQYF	TGTGCCAGCAGCTTAGAAGGCGGGCCGAAAGAGACCCAGTACTTC
TRBD2	TRBJ2-5	TRBV5-4	few	CASRTSGAETQYF	TGTGCCAGCCGGACTAGCGGGGCAGAGACCCAGTACTTC
.	TRBJ2-1	TRBV6-2/TRBV6-3	many	CASSYSPPGGVYNEQFF	TGTGCCAGCAGTTACTCTCCCCCCGGGGGAGTCTACAATGAGCAGTTCTTC
TRBD2	TRBJ2-3	TRBV7-9	many	CASSSSSGGADTQYF	TGTGCCAGCAGCTCCTCTAGCGGGGGCGCAGATACGCAGTATTTT
TRBD1	TRBJ2-1	TRBV30	many	CAWMAGTGNNEQFF	TGTGCCTGGATGGCCGGGACAGGTAACAATGAGCAGTTCTTC
TRBD1	TRBJ1-1	TRBV28	few	CASSYTPGQGNTEAFF	TGTGCCAGCAGTTACACTCCGGGACAGGGGAACACTGAAGCTTTCTTT
TRBD2	TRBJ2-3	TRBV10-1	many	CASSEGLAGTDTQYF	TGCGCCAGCAGTGAGGGACTAGCGGGCACAGATACGCAGTATTTT
TRBD1	TRBJ2-2	TRBV13	few	CASSLAQGAGELFF	TGTGCCAGCAGCTTAGCACAGGGGGCAGGGGAGCTGTTTTTT